The 27 T cell receptor beta chains below all came from one sample that was sequenced in a study of blood T cell repertoires in COVID-19. Only in-frame clones appear in the TCRdb table, and some are missing; sequencing was by immunoSEQ multiplex PCR. The profile covers over 150,000 clones, with less than 90% appearing a single time and approximately 14% taken by the ten largest. The sequencing input was peripheral blood. Receptors were obtained from a man between 18 and 29 years old with active or convalescent COVID-19.

This clone was seen only a few times. This sequence joins TRBV2 and TRBJ1-5; TRBD1 is a possible D gene (5 bases). Germline CDR1 and CDR2: SNHLY and FYNNEI. CDR3 length equals 13 residues. Between the trimmed V and J ends, which lost 10 bases and 5 bases, there was a span of 15 bases. The CDR3 loop is CATKTDFDQPQHF. CDR3 sequence (DNA): TGTGCCACCAAGACAGATTTCGATCAGCCCCAGCATTTT. The full variable domain, in which reference TRBV2 and TRBJ1-5 provide the parts outside the CDR3, is EPEVTQTPSHQVTQMGQEVILRCVPISNHLYFYWYRQILGQKVEFLVSFYNNEISEKSEIFDDQFSVERPDGSNFTLKIRSTKLEDSAMYFCATKTDFDQPQHFGDGTRLSIL.

The V call is TRBV28, the J call TRBJ1-4; 8 bases line up with TRBD1. Looked up from germline, CDR1 is MDHEN and CDR2 is SYDVKM. Trimming cost V 4 bases and J 5 bases; bases outside gene matches: 6. There are 15 residues in the CDR3. The DNA for the CDR3 is TGTGCCAGCAGTTCCCTGGACAGGGAGAATGAAAAACTGTTTTTT. Translation: CASSSLDRENEKLFF. Looking up the rest from reference TRBV28 and TRBJ1-4 gives the full variable domain: DVKVTQSSRYLVKRTGEKVFLECVQDMDHENMFWYRQDPGLGLRLIYFSYDVKMKEKGDIPEGYSVSREKKERFSLILESASTNQTSMYLCASSSLDRENEKLFFGSGTQLSVL.

The chain's CDR3 is CASSGTGGFTGELFF. CDR3 nucleotides: TGTGCCAGCAGCGGGACAGGGGGGTTCACCGGGGAGCTGTTTTTT. The V call is TRBV5-4, the J call TRBJ2-2, with 11 bases identical to TRBD1. The CDR3 runs to 15 residues. Germline lookup yields CDR1 SGHNT and CDR2 YYREEE (reference sequence). Trimming at V came to 4 bases and at J to 4 bases, leaving 3 bases not matched to a gene.

The chain combines TRBV7-9 with TRBJ1-5, with 9 bases that match TRBD1. The CDR3 has 15 amino acids. CDR1 is SEHNR and CDR2 is FQNEAQ in the germline V gene (reference sequence). The J segment lost 4 bases and the V segment lost 10 bases, leaving 11 bases of the junction unmatched. The CDR3 protein is CANTPPGQGNQPQHF. As DNA, the CDR3 is TGTGCCAACACACCACCGGGACAGGGTAATCAGCCCCAGCATTTT.

The V call is TRBV19, the J call TRBJ1-5; 8 bases are shared with TRBD1. The CDR3 contains 15 residues. Germline loops: CDR1 LNHDA, CDR2 SQIVND (reference sequence). Trimming removed 5 bases from V and 0 bases from J; junction bases left unmatched: 3. The CDR3 DNA sequence: TGTGCCAGTAGTCTGACAGGGGATAGCAATCAGCCCCAGCATTTT. Translation gives CASSLTGDSNQPQHF.

The chain links TRBV2 to TRBJ1-1; D is uncertain. The CDR3 runs 12 residues. Trimming removed 6 bases at V and 3 bases at J, with 8 bases between. Germline CDR1 reads SNHLY; CDR2 reads FYNNEI. The DNA for the CDR3 is TGTGCCAGCAGGGAGCACTACACTGAAGCTTTCTTT. Protein: CASREHYTEAFF.

This chain uses TRBV11-2 with TRBJ1-2, with a possible D match to TRBD1 (5 bases). The germline V and J ends were trimmed by 0 bases and 6 bases, with 23 bases remaining between them. CDR3 size: 18 residues. Looked up from germline, CDR1 is SGHAT and CDR2 is FQNNGV. The CDR3 DNA follows: TGTGCCAGCAGCTTAGATTATGGGGCCGGAGTGGGGACTAATGGCTACACCTTC. Its protein is CASSLDYGAGVGTNGYTF.

The chain recombines TRBV11-2 with TRBJ2-7; D is undetermined. Trimming shortened V by 3 bases and J by 1 base, and 10 bases separated the two germline ends. CDR1 is SGHAT, CDR2 FQNNGV, per germline. This CDR3 has 14 amino acids. The CDR3 spells CASSFTDRSYEQYF. The CDR3 coding sequence is TGTGCCAGCAGCTTTACAGACCGTTCCTACGAGCAGTACTTC. The whole variable domain, remainder taken from reference TRBV11-2 and TRBJ2-7, is EAGVAQSPRYKIIEKRQSVAFWCNPISGHATLYWYQQILGQGPKLLIQFQNNGVVDDSQLPKDRFSAERLKGVDSTLKIQPAKLEDSAVYLCASSFTDRSYEQYFGPGTRLTVT.

This clone was seen a few times. The rearrangement links TRBV30 to TRBJ2-7; TRBD2 is a possible D gene (6 bases). The CDR3 covers 15 residues. CDR1 is GTSNPN and CDR2 is SVGIG in the germline V gene (reference sequence). Trimming cost V 4 bases and J 0 bases, with 16 bases left between them. The CDR3 protein is CAWNLGTSSSYEQYF. The CDR3 bases are TGTGCCTGGAACCTCGGGACTTCGAGCTCCTACGAGCAGTACTTC. Full variable domain (rest looked up from reference TRBV30 and TRBJ2-7): SQTIHQWPATLVQPVGSPLSLECTVEGTSNPNLYWYRQAAGRGLQLLFYSVGIGQISSEVPQNLSASRPQDRQFILSSKKLLLSDSGFYLCAWNLGTSSSYEQYFGPGTRLTVT.

The chain carries TRBV4-1 and TRBJ2-2; the match to TRBD1 covers 8 bases. The CDR3 covers 16 residues. Germline CDR1 and CDR2: MGHRA and YSYEKL. V dropped 0 bases and J dropped 7; count of bases not matched to a gene: 7. The CDR3 DNA follows: TGCGCCAGCAGCCAAGAGGTTCAGGGGGCTCACGGGGAGCTGTTTTTT. As protein: CASSQEVQGAHGELFF.

This chain links TRBV5-4 with TRBJ2-7; 8 positions match TRBD1. The CDR3 is 15 amino acids. Germline loops: CDR1 SGHNT, CDR2 YYREEE (reference sequence). With 2 bases clipped from V and 3 bases from J, the junction kept 7 bases outside the gene matches. The CDR3 coding sequence is TGTGCCAGCAGCTTTGAACCCAGGGGGCTCTACGAGCAGTACTTC. Amino acid sequence: CASSFEPRGLYEQYF. Complete variable domain (other parts from reference TRBV5-4 and TRBJ2-7): ETGVTQSPTHLIKTRGQQVTLRCSSQSGHNTVSWYQQALGQGPQFIFQYYREEENGRGNFPPRFSGLQFPNYSSELNVNALELDDSALYLCASSFEPRGLYEQYFGPGTRLTVT.

This clone was observed a handful of times. This sequence joins TRBV28 and TRBJ1-6; the match to TRBD1 covers 10 bases. The CDR3 is 15 residues long. V was pared by 1 base and J by 9 bases, with 3 bases of the junction left unmatched. CDR1 and CDR2 (germline): MDHEN, SYDVKM. CDR3 nucleotide sequence: TGTGCCAGCAGTTTATCCGGGACAGGGGTTTCACCCCTCCACTTT. Residues: CASSLSGTGVSPLHF.

The chain carries TRBV28 and TRBJ1-3; D call uncertain. The CDR3 length is 15 residues. Germline V gives CDR1 MDHEN, CDR2 SYDVKM. Trimming took 5 bases from V and 0 from J, leaving 11 bases between them. The chain's CDR3 is CASSQQRDSGNTIYF. Here the CDR3 DNA reads TGTGCCAGCAGTCAACAACGGGACTCTGGAAACACCATATATTTT. Looking up the rest from reference TRBV28 and TRBJ1-3 gives the full variable domain: DVKVTQSSRYLVKRTGEKVFLECVQDMDHENMFWYRQDPGLGLRLIYFSYDVKMKEKGDIPEGYSVSREKKERFSLILESASTNQTSMYLCASSQQRDSGNTIYFGEGSWLTVV.

The chain uses TRBV25-1 and TRBJ1-1; D unresolved. Trimming left V 0 bases short and J 2 bases short, with 10 bases between. The CDR3 has 15 amino acids. Germline loops: CDR1 MGHDK, CDR2 SYGVNS. CDR3 sequence reads: CASSEYSLLNTEAFF. CDR3 coding DNA: TGTGCCAGCAGTGAATACTCACTCCTTAACACTGAAGCTTTCTTT. Complete variable domain (other parts from reference TRBV25-1 and TRBJ1-1): EADIYQTPRYLVIGTGKKITLECSQTMGHDKMYWYQQDPGMELHLIHYSYGVNSTEKGDLSSESTVSRIRTEHFPLTLESARPSHTSQYLCASSEYSLLNTEAFFGQGTRLTVV.

This chain connects TRBV19 to TRBJ1-5; 7 bases fit TRBD1. The length of the CDR3 is 20 residues. Germline V gene data show CDR1 as LNHDA and CDR2 as SQIVND (reference sequence). V was clipped by 5 bases and J by 0 bases; unmatched bases: 19. Here the CDR3 DNA reads TGTGCCAGTAGTCGGCAGAGGGGACAGAGAACCGAATATAGCAATCAGCCCCAGCATTTT. Protein sequence: CASSRQRGQRTEYSNQPQHF.

This chain uses TRBV30 with TRBJ1-3; TRBD1 agrees at 8 bases. V lost 7 bases to trimming and J lost 1 base; unmatched junction nucleotides: 9. Germline V gene lookup returns CDR1 GTSNPN and CDR2 SVGIG (reference sequence). CDR3 size: 15 residues. The CDR3 is CASQGVPSSGNTIYF. In DNA form, the CDR3 reads TGTGCCTCACAGGGGGTACCCTCTTCTGGAAACACCATATATTTT.

The chain employs TRBV23-1 and TRBJ2-7; D is perhaps TRBD1 (6 bases). Being an ORF, TRBV23-1 has a function that is uncertain. The CDR3 is 16 residues long. The V gene lost 0 bases and the J gene lost 3 bases, with 15 bases spanning the gap. As DNA, the CDR3 is TGCGCCAGCAGTCAATCCCATCCTAGGGGGATCTACGAGCAGTACTTC. Amino acid sequence: CASSQSHPRGIYEQYF.

The chain is built from TRBV19 and TRBJ2-1; 11 bases line up with TRBD2. This CDR3 has 18 residues. J was trimmed by 4 bases and V by 1 base; bases with no gene match: 9. Per the germline V gene, CDR1 is LNHDA and CDR2 is SQIVND (reference sequence). CDR3 nucleotide sequence: TGTGCCAGTAGTATAGTATTAGCGGGAGGGCCGCGGTACAATGAGCAGTTCTTC. Translation gives CASSIVLAGGPRYNEQFF.

The J gene is TRBJ2-5, the V gene TRBV11-2; tentative D call: TRBD2 (6 bases). The CDR3 length is 14 residues. The V end was cut by 2 bases, the J end by 5 bases, with 12 bases between. Germline V gene lookup returns CDR1 SGHAT and CDR2 FQNNGV. The CDR3 DNA follows: TGTGCCAGCAGCTTATGGGCCGGAGGGGAGACCCAGTACTTC. It is translated as CASSLWAGGETQYF.

The V and J genes are TRBV5-1 and TRBJ2-7; D call uncertain. The CDR3 length is 11 residues. Germline CDR1 and CDR2: SGHRS and YFSETQ. Trimming stripped 4 bases from V and 3 bases from J, with 5 bases between. DNA of the CDR3: TGCGCCAGCAGCGAGGACTACGAGCAGTACTTC. Its translation: CASSEDYEQYF.

The gene calls are TRBV18 and TRBJ1-1; D is uncertain. This CDR3 region has 12 residues. The germline gives CDR1 KGHSH, CDR2 LQKENI. The V end lost 5 bases, the J end lost 4 bases, and 8 bases lay between the germline ends. Written as DNA, the CDR3 is TGTGCCAGCTCAAACACGGGCACTGAAGCTTTCTTT. It translates to CASSNTGTEAFF.

V is TRBV5-1 and J is TRBJ1-6, with TRBD1 matching 9 bases. Trimming at V came to 0 bases and at J to 6 bases, leaving 4 bases not matched to a gene. This CDR3 is 16 amino acids long. In germline, CDR1 is SGHRS, CDR2 YFSETQ. The CDR3 spells CASSLADRGSNSPLHF. CDR3 coding DNA: TGCGCCAGCAGCTTGGCGGACAGGGGTTCTAATTCACCCCTCCACTTT.

The chain couples TRBV4-2 to TRBJ2-1, with 11 bases that match TRBD2. The CDR3 loop spans 14 amino acids. Germline assignment: CDR1 LGHNA and CDR2 YNFKEQ. With V trimmed by 0 bases and J by 9 bases, 1 base remained unmatched. The CDR3 bases are TGTGCCAGCAGCCAAGAGGGGACTAGCGGTGAGCAGTTCTTC. It encodes CASSQEGTSGEQFF.

V usage is TRBV19 and J usage is TRBJ2-1, with a weak D call TRBD2 (6 bases). Germline assignment: CDR1 LNHDA and CDR2 SQIVND (reference sequence). Trimming cost V 6 bases and J 0 bases, with 9 bases left between them. The CDR3 is 14 residues long. The CDR3 reads CASRRRGSYNEQFF. CDR3 coding DNA: TGTGCCAGTAGAAGGCGGGGCTCCTACAATGAGCAGTTCTTC.

V and J are TRBV3-1 (or the pseudogene TRBV3-2) and TRBJ1-1, with D possibly being TRBD1 (5 bases). Trimming shortened V by 2 bases and J by 4 bases, and 8 bases separated the two germline ends. CDR3 length: 13 residues. CDR1 is LGHDT, CDR2 YNNKEL, per germline (reference sequence). The CDR3 sequence: CASSQSRGTEAFF. DNA for the CDR3: TGTGCCAGCAGCCAATCAAGGGGCACTGAAGCTTTCTTT.

V and J are TRBV27 and TRBJ2-1; tentative D call: TRBD2 (6 bases). CDR1 and CDR2 from the germline V gene are MNHEY and SMNVEV (reference sequence). This CDR3 contains 14 residues. Trimming took off 3 bases at V and 2 bases at J, with 8 bases between the two ends. DNA of the CDR3: TGTGCCAGCAGTTTGGAGGGTACCTACAATGAGCAGTTCTTC. This sequence encodes CASSLEGTYNEQFF.

V gene TRBV9 combines with J gene TRBJ2-5; TRBD2 aligns across 11 bases. Germline V gene lookup returns CDR1 SGDLS and CDR2 YYNGEE. V shed 1 base and J 2 bases; nucleotides not matched to a gene: 4. This CDR3 is 16 amino acids long. The CDR3 is CASSVTSGSGQETQYF. In nucleotides, the CDR3 is TGTGCCAGCAGCGTAACTAGCGGGAGCGGGCAAGAGACCCAGTACTTC.